This paragraph reports one T cell receptor (beta chain). Trimming left V 5 bases short and J 0 bases short, with 19 bases between. The germline V gene has CDR1 SEHNR and CDR2 FQNEAQ (reference sequence). This CDR3 region has 18 residues. Amplification yielded TCR beta CDR3 regions, with RNA transcripts as the source. RT-PCR in the first round (using the HTBI primer set) targeted the TCR CDR3. TCRdb passed the multiplex PCR reads through MiXCR, listing each CDR3 protein once. The table shows 330,000 or so distinct CDR3 sequences, with roughly a fifth occurring only once. This specimen belongs to a study of T cells in Graves' hyperthyroidism and ophthalmopathy.

The source material was blood. This sequence originates from a middle-aged man with Graves' ophthalmopathy. The V call is TRBV7-9, the J call TRBJ1-4; D is possibly TRBD1 (5 bases). This CDR3 is CASSRLQGFTATNEKLFF. The CDR3 bases are TGTGCCAGCAGCAGGCTGCAGGGCTTCACGGCAACTAATGAAAAACTGTTTTTT. Together with reference TRBV7-9 and TRBJ1-4, the CDR3 gives the full variable domain: DTGVSQNPRHKITKRGQNVTFRCDPISEHNRLYWYRQTLGQGPEFLTYFQNEAQLEKSRLLSDRFSAERPKGSFSTLEIQRTEQGDSAMYLCASSRLQGFTATNEKLFFGSGTQLSVL.